Listed below are T cell receptor beta chains from one sample, sequenced in a study of blood T cell repertoires in COVID-19. Libraries were prepared by immunoSEQ multiplex PCR; TCRdb keeps only in-frame clonotypes and omits some of them. The sample has roughly 120,000 clones; approximately 80% are singletons. Sequencing used peripheral blood. The receptors stem from a man aged 65 to 79 with acute or convalescent COVID-19. Each CDR3 is given with its conserved first and last residue. Fields, in order: clone size, D gene, J gene, V gene, CDR3 DNA, CDR3 protein. D genes are given only for firm matches. Size is stated for part of the rows, as once, few or many counts, or as a class when the clone is expanded.

NA	NA	TRBJ1-1	TRBV12-5	TGTGCTAGTGGTTGGGGAGCTCGGGAGAACACTGAAGCTTTCTTT	CASGWGARENTEAFF
NA	NA	TRBJ1-1	TRBV2	TGTGCCAGCAGTCAGTCAGAGAACACTGAAGCTTTCTTT	CASSQSENTEAFF
NA	NA	TRBJ1-2	TRBV14	TGTGCCAGCAGCCAAGTCCGGGGATATGGCTACACCTTC	CASSQVRGYGYTF
NA	NA	TRBJ1-5	TRBV18	TGTGCCAGCTCACTTGACTTGGACAATCAGCCCCAGCATTTT	CASSLDLDNQPQHF
NA	NA	TRBJ1-1	TRBV6-5	TGTGCCAGCAGTTTGCAGGTAAACACTGAAGCTTTCTTT	CASSLQVNTEAFF
NA	NA	TRBJ2-7	TRBV30	TGTGCCTGGAGTGACAGCGGATCCCCCTACGAGCAGTACTTC	CAWSDSGSPYEQYF
NA	TRBD1	TRBJ1-2	TRBV27	TGTGCCAGCAGTTCCAGGGGGTTAGGGGGTGGCTACACCTTC	CASSSRGLGGGYTF
NA	NA	TRBJ1-3	TRBV19	TGTGCCAGTAACTCTGGGAGCTCTGGAAACACCATATATTTT	CASNSGSSGNTIYF
NA	TRBD1	TRBJ1-4	TRBV4-2	TGTGCCAGCAGCCCCTGGGGACAGGGTCGGGAAAAACTGTTTTTT	CASSPWGQGREKLFF
NA	NA	TRBJ2-1	TRBV14	TGTGCCAGCAGCGACCTGGCGGGGGCAAGCTCCTACAATGAGCAGTTCTTC	CASSDLAGASSYNEQFF
NA	NA	TRBJ1-3	TRBV19	TGTGCCAGTAGTATGCTTCAGGGGCTCGGAAACACCATATATTTT	CASSMLQGLGNTIYF
NA	TRBD2	TRBJ2-1	TRBV6-5	TGTGCCAGCAGGTTGCTAGCGGGGGGCTTCAATGAGCAGTTCTTC	CASRLLAGGFNEQFF
NA	TRBD1	TRBJ1-1	TRBV5-1	TGCGCCAGCAGCTTGACGACAGGGATGAACACTGAAGCTTTCTTT	CASSLTTGMNTEAFF
NA	TRBD2	TRBJ2-7	TRBV4-1	TGCGCCAGCAGCCAAGATGAGGTGCGGGGGGGCCGGTGGTGGGAGCAGTACTTC	CASSQDEVRGGRWWEQYF
NA	NA	TRBJ1-1	TRBV10-3	TGTGCCATCAGTGAGCCGGGGTTGAACACTGAAGCTTTCTTT	CAISEPGLNTEAFF
NA	NA	TRBJ2-7	TRBV15	TGTGCCACCTCGTCAGGGTCCTTTGAGCAGTACTTC	CATSSGSFEQYF
NA	TRBD2	TRBJ2-5	TRBV11-2	TGTGCCAGCAGACCGATAGCGGGGGGGCTTAGAGAGACCCAGTACTTC	CASRPIAGGLRETQYF
NA	NA	TRBJ1-2	TRBV20-1	TGCAGTGCTACCGGAGGGTATGGCTACACCTTC	CSATGGYGYTF
once	TRBD1	TRBJ1-1	TRBV19	TGTGCCAGTAGTGGTACCGGGACAGGGGCGATTGAAGCTTTCTTT	CASSGTGTGAIEAFF
NA	NA	TRBJ2-1	TRBV15	TGTGCCACCAGCAGGGGCCCCGGACTCTCCTACAATGAGCAGTTCTTC	CATSRGPGLSYNEQFF
once	TRBD1	TRBJ1-6	TRBV2	TGTGCCAGCAAACGGGGACAGGGGTCCTCCTATAATTCACCCCTCCACTTT	CASKRGQGSSYNSPLHF
NA	NA	TRBJ2-3	TRBV2	TGTGCCAGCAACGGGGAAGCGACAGATACGCAGTATTTT	CASNGEATDTQYF